The clone carrying this T cell receptor (beta chain) has ten or more counts. The target antigen is unknown. Germline is not matched at one junction end, which may reflect a read error. The CDR3 goes on 3 residues after the read ends, and that part is filled in from the germline J gene. Profiling relied on immunoSEQ multiplex PCR, and the TCRdb table lists in-frame clones only, not all of them. Recorded here are fewer than 65,000 clones, none singletons. This specimen belongs to a study of T cell clonality in common variable immunodeficiency. Study conclusions and caveats: Compared with controls, CVID subjects had fewer shared TCRbeta clones.

This CDR3 comprises 15 residues. Germline assignment: CDR1 LGHNA and CDR2 YNFKEQ. This sequence joins TRBV4-2 and TRBJ2-5, with 12 bases lining up with TRBD2. The sample taken for sequencing was peripheral blood mononuclear cells. The receptor was derived from a person aged 18 to 70 in good health. The DNA read from the CDR3 is TGCGCCAGCAGCCCGCAGACTAGCGGGGGAGAGACC. This encodes CASSPQTSGGET. The CDR3 in its entirety is CASSPQTSGGETQYF.